The source of this T cell receptor (beta chain) is a study of T cells in Graves' hyperthyroidism and ophthalmopathy. Study details: Prior to any treatment, at the point of initial diagnosis, peripheral blood was collected.

RNA transcripts gave rise to amplified TCR beta CDR3 regions. Initially, a first-round RT-PCR of the TCR CDR3 employed the HTBI primer set. One entry per CDR3 protein results from TCRdb running MiXCR on the multiplex PCR reads. The profile shows fewer than 250,000 distinct CDR3 sequences, approximately 17% of them singletons. The CDR3 is 15 amino acids. The V and J ends lost 2 bases and 4 bases respectively, with 10 bases between them. Germline assignment: CDR1 SGHRS and CDR2 YFSETQ. Study-wide points: Among clonotypes expanded in thyroid above 0.001, most were also found in blood. Onset of ophthalmopathy came a median roughly 6 months after the model predicted it.

This clonotype was found once. Its specificity is not known. Thyroid ultrasound and orbital computed tomography, with clinical symptoms and serum thyroxine and TRAb, informed diagnoses. This chain links TRBV5-1 with TRBJ2-6; D might be TRBD2 (6 bases). The sequenced sample was blood. This clonotype was obtained from a man aged 45-65 years with Graves' hyperthyroidism. CDR3 sequence: CASSFDGGGANVLTF. Written as DNA, the CDR3 is TGCGCCAGCAGCTTCGATGGGGGGGGGGCCAACGTCCTGACTTTC.